This T cell receptor beta chain was identified in a study of T cells in Graves' hyperthyroidism and ophthalmopathy. This CDR3 region has 16 residues. Trimming pared 4 bases from V and 2 bases from J, leaving 15 bases between. Germline-derived CDR1 and CDR2 are LNHDA and SQIVND (reference sequence). TCR beta CDR3 region amplification was performed from RNA transcripts. An initial round of RT-PCR targeting the TCR CDR3 relied on the HTBI primer set. Each CDR3 protein is one row after TCRdb ran MiXCR on the multiplex PCR reads. This sample has 700,000 to 850,000 distinct CDR3 sequences, with about a third found just once.

Sequencing input: blood. This chain joins TRBV19 and TRBJ1-5, with a tentative D call TRBD1 (5 bases). This clonotype was obtained from a middle-aged woman with Graves' hyperthyroidism. CDR3 sequence: CASSTGQGIGNQPQHF. The CDR3 nucleotides read TGTGCCAGTAGTACAGGGCAGGGAATAGGCAATCAGCCCCAGCATTTT.